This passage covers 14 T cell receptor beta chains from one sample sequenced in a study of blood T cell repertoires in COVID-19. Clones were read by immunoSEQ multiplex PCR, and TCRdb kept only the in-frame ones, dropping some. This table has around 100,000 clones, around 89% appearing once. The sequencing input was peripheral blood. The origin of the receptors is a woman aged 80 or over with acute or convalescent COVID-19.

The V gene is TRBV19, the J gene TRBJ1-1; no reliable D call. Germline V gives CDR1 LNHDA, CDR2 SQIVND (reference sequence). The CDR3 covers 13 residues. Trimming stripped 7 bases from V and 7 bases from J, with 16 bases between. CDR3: CASTGVWGGEAFF. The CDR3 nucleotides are TGTGCCAGTACCGGCGTGTGGGGAGGTGAAGCTTTCTTT.

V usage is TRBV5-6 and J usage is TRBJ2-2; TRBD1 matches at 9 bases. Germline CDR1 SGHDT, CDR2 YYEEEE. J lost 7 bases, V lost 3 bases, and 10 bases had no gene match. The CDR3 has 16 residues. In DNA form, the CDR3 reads TGTGCCAGCAGCTGGGGCCCCGGGACAGGGAGCGGGGAGCTGTTTTTT. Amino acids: CASSWGPGTGSGELFF.

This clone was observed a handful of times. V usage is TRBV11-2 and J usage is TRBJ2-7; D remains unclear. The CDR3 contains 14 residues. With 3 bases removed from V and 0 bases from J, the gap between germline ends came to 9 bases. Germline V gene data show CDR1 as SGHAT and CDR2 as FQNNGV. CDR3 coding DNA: TGTGCCAGCAGCTTCTTCCTGAGCTCCTACGAGCAGTACTTC. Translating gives CASSFFLSSYEQYF.

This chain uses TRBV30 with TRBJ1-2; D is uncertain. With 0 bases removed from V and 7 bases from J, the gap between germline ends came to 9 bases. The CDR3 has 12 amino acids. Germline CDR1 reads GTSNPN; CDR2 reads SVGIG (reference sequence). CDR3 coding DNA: TGTGCCTGGAGTGTAGCGGGAGGTGGCTACACCTTC. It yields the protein CAWSVAGGGYTF.

CDR3 region: CASTQRTGGNSPLHF. The CDR3 coding sequence is TGCGCCAGCACTCAAAGGACAGGGGGCAATTCACCCCTCCACTTT. The gene calls are TRBV5-1 and TRBJ1-6; TRBD1 aligns across 11 bases. This CDR3 is built from 15 residues. The germline V gene has CDR1 SGHRS and CDR2 YFSETQ. V lost 6 bases and J lost 7; bases outside the gene matches: 6.

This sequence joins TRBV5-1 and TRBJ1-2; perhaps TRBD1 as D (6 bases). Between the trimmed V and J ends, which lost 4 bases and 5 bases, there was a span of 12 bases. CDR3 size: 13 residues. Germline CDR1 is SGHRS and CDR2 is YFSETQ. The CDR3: CASSERTEYGYTF. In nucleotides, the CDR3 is TGCGCCAGCAGCGAGAGGACAGAGTATGGCTACACCTTC.

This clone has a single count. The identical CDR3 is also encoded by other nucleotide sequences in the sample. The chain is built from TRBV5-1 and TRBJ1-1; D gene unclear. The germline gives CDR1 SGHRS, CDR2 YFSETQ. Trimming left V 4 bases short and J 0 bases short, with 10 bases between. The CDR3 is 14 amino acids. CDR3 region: CASSLVALNTEAFF. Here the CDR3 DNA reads TGCGCCAGCAGCCTCGTGGCATTGAACACTGAAGCTTTCTTT.

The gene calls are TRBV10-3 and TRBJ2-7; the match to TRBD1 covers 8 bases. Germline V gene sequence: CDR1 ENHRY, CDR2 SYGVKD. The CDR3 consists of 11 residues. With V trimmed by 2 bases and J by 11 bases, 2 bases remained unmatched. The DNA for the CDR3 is TGTGCCATCAGTGAGACAGGGGGGAAGTACTTC. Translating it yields CAISETGGKYF.

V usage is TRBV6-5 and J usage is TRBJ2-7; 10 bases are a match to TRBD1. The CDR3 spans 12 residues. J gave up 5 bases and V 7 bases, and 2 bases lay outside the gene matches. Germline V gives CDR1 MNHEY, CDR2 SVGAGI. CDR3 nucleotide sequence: TGTGCCAGCAAGACAGGGGGCAACGAGCAGTACTTC. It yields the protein CASKTGGNEQYF.

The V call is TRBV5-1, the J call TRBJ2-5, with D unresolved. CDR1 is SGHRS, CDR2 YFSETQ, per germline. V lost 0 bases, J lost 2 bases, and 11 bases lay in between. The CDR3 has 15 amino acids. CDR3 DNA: TGCGCCAGCAGCTTGGCCAGTGTCGTACAAGAGACCCAGTACTTC. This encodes CASSLASVVQETQYF.

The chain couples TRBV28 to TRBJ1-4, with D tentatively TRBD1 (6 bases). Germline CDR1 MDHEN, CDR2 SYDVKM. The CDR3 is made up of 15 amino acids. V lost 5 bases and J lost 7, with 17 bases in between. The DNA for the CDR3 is TGTGCCAGCAGTGACCCCGGGGGGCGCGGTGAAAAACTGTTTTTT. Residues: CASSDPGGRGEKLFF.

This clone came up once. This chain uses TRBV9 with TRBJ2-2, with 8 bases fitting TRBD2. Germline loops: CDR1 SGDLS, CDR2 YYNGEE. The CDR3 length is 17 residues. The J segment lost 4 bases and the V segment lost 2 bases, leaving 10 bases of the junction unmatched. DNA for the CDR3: TGTGCCAGCAGCGTTCGAGCGGCGGGGGGTGTCACCGGGGAGCTGTTTTTT. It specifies CASSVRAAGGVTGELFF.

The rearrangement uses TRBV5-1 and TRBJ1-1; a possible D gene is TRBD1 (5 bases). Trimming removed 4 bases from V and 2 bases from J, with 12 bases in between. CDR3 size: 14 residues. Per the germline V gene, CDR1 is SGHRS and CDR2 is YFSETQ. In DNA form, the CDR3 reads TGCGCCAGCAGCGCGACAGTCGTTAACACTGAAGCTTTCTTT. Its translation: CASSATVVNTEAFF.

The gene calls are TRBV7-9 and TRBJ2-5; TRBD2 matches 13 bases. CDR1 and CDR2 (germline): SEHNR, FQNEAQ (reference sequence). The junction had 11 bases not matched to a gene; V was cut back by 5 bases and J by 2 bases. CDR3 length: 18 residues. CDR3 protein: CASSRGTSGDLWQETQYF. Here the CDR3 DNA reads TGTGCCAGCAGCCGCGGGACTAGCGGGGACCTGTGGCAAGAGACCCAGTACTTC.